The 5 T cell receptor beta chains in this list originate from one sample, sequenced in a study of blood T cell repertoires in COVID-19. Some clones are missing from TCRdb's copy, which holds only in-frame ones; the method was immunoSEQ multiplex PCR. The repertoire holds around 250,000 clones, with approximately 90% as singletons. Sequencing was carried out using peripheral blood. The origin of the receptors is a man younger than 35 with active or convalescent COVID-19.

This clone appeared a few times. The rearrangement uses TRBV4-1 and TRBJ1-6, with D hard to call. The ends were cut back, 6 bases at V and 7 bases at J, with 7 bases in the middle. The CDR3 spans 12 residues. The germline V gene has CDR1 MGHRA and CDR2 YSYEKL. CDR3 in DNA: TGCGCCAGCAGGACTGAAAATTCACCCCTCCACTTT. Residues: CASRTENSPLHF.

The chain joins TRBV12-5 to TRBJ1-5; unclear D gene. Germline V gene sequence: CDR1 LGHNT, CDR2 FRNRAP. Trimming left V 7 bases short and J 2 bases short, with 15 bases between. The CDR3 has 15 amino acids. This chain's CDR3 is CASVKEVYGNQPQHF. In DNA, the CDR3 is TGTGCTAGTGTCAAGGAGGTTTACGGCAATCAGCCCCAGCATTTT.

CDR3 DNA: TGTGCCAGCAGTTTTGGCAGGACTGAAGCTTTCTTT. Translating gives CASSFGRTEAFF. The chain carries TRBV12-3 or TRBV12-4 and TRBJ1-1; D ambiguous. V lost 3 bases to trimming and J lost 5 bases, with 7 bases between them. CDR3 size: 12 residues.

This clone was detected once. The chain recombines TRBV12-3 or TRBV12-4 with TRBJ1-5; D remains ambiguous. This CDR3 contains 13 residues. The ends were cut back, 4 bases at V and 4 bases at J, with 8 bases in the middle. The CDR3 loop reads CASSSPPNQPQHF. The CDR3 DNA follows: TGTGCCAGCAGTTCCCCCCCGAATCAGCCCCAGCATTTT.

This chain connects TRBV11-3 to TRBJ2-3; no clear D. There are 13 residues in the CDR3. Germline CDR1 SGHNT, CDR2 YENEEA. Trimming shortened V by 5 bases and J by 2 bases, and 8 bases separated the two germline ends. As DNA, the CDR3 is TGTGCCAGCAGCCCAACAGTCACAGATACGCAGTATTTT. Protein: CASSPTVTDTQYF.